Presented here are 9 T cell receptor beta chains from one specimen sequenced in a study of beta chain features in type 1 diabetes (dated by TCRdb to the late 2010s). The full study reports these points: In all four CD4+ subsets, TCRB CDR3 length was moderately but significantly shorter in type 1 diabetes patients.

Antigen specificity for these receptors is unknown. The library came from the immunoSEQ multiplex PCR assay. The entire amount of isolated RNA was reverse transcribed using the High Capacity cDNA Reverse Transcription Kit, so the sequenced TCRB transcripts were expressed ones. TCRdb mirrors the immuneACCESS table, restricted to in-frame sequences. Some clones are absent from its copies; in checked studies, under half trace to an unresolved V gene, and the reason for the others is unknown. For this sample the table gives 600,000 to 700,000 clones, of which around 11% were detected only once. The ten largest clones add up to 0.095% to 0.15% of the sample. The source material was naive CD4+ T cells from blood. This specimen's cell subset or site label, per the study, means: true naive CD4+ T cells. The receptors derive from a man aged 25 to 45 with type 1 diabetes.

The chain links TRBV7-8 to TRBJ2-7; a weak D match, TRBD1 (5 bases). The length of the CDR3 is 13 residues. Germline CDR1 is SGHVS and CDR2 is FQNEAQ. With 5 bases removed from V and 3 bases from J, the gap between germline ends came to 11 bases. The CDR3 spells CASSPTVYYEQYF. The CDR3 DNA reads TGTGCCAGCAGCCCGACAGTGTACTACGAGCAGTACTTC.

This clone turned up a few times. The rearrangement links TRBV12-5 to TRBJ1-1; D unclear. CDR3 length: 13 residues. V dropped 6 bases and J dropped 1 base, with 9 bases sitting between them. Germline V lookup: CDR1 LGHNT, CDR2 FRNRAP. As DNA, the CDR3 is TGTGCTAGTGGACCGACACCGAACACTGAAGCTTTCTTT. Protein sequence: CASGPTPNTEAFF.

The CDR3, as DNA: TGCGCCAGCAGCCTACACGCGCCGAGACTAGCGGGGGGCACCCAAGAGACCCAGTACTTC. Translating it yields CASSLHAPRLAGGTQETQYF. The chain recombines TRBV4-1 with TRBJ2-5; 13 bases align to TRBD2. Germline V gene sequence: CDR1 MGHRA, CDR2 YSYEKL. Unmatched junction bases numbered 15, after V lost 4 bases and J lost 1 base. The CDR3 runs to 20 residues.

The chain carries TRBV5-4 and TRBJ2-3; 8 nucleotides agree with TRBD2. Germline V gene lookup returns CDR1 SGHNT and CDR2 YYREEE (reference sequence). The CDR3 extends over 16 amino acids. V was clipped by 0 bases and J by 1 base; unmatched bases: 4. CDR3 DNA: TGTGCCAGCAGCTTGGCCTCGACTAGCGGCACAGATACGCAGTATTTT. As protein: CASSLASTSGTDTQYF.

V is TRBV7-9 and J is TRBJ2-1, with 9 bases identical to TRBD1. The CDR3 runs to 15 residues. J was trimmed by 5 bases and V by 6 bases; bases with no gene match: 8. CDR1 and CDR2 (germline): SEHNR, FQNEAQ (reference sequence). The CDR3 loop reads CASSWNRGRNNEQFF. The CDR3 DNA reads as TGTGCCAGCAGTTGGAACAGGGGGCGCAACAATGAGCAGTTCTTC.

This clone has only a few counts. V is TRBV30 and J is TRBJ1-5; D uncertain. The germline V gene has CDR1 GTSNPN and CDR2 SVGIG (reference sequence). The CDR3 sequence is 13 residues long. V gave up 3 bases and J gave up 3 bases, with 9 bases separating them. CDR3 DNA sequence: TGTGCCTGGAGAGAAGACACCAATCAGCCCCAGCATTTT. Its protein product is CAWREDTNQPQHF.

The V gene is TRBV10-3, the J gene TRBJ2-1, with TRBD2 identical over 11 bases. This CDR3 is built from 13 residues. Germline-derived CDR1 and CDR2 are ENHRY and SYGVKD. Trimming cost V 10 bases and J 10 bases; bases outside gene matches: 9. In nucleotides, the CDR3 is TGTGCCACCCTTAGCGGGGGGGCTGAGGAGCAGTTCTTC. Translated, it gives CATLSGGAEEQFF.

This clone was counted only a few times. This chain uses TRBV11-2 with TRBJ2-5; 10 bases match TRBD2. Germline V gives CDR1 SGHAT, CDR2 FQNNGV. The trim removed 2 bases at V and 2 bases at J, leaving 8 bases unmatched. This CDR3 region has 17 residues. The CDR3 sequence: CASSLFRTSGDQETQYF. Written as DNA, the CDR3 is TGTGCCAGCAGCTTATTTCGTACTAGCGGGGATCAAGAGACCCAGTACTTC.

Only a few counts were recorded for this clone. V gene TRBV7-9 combines with J gene TRBJ1-4; D gene ambiguous. Per the germline V gene, CDR1 is SEHNR and CDR2 is FQNEAQ (reference sequence). Trimming stripped 3 bases from V and 8 bases from J, with 13 bases between. CDR3 size: 14 residues. The CDR3 DNA is TGTGCCAGCAGCTTCGGGTCCGCGGGAGAAAAACTGTTTTTT. Encoded protein: CASSFGSAGEKLFF.